This TCR beta chain was observed in a study of cytomegalovirus exposure and HLA in healthy donors. Study-wide results and limits: Reportedly, TCR beta sequences accurately predicted HLA-A and HLA-B alleles in most subjects.

V shed 3 bases and J shed 0 bases, with 11 bases lying between them. This CDR3 contains 16 residues. Germline V gene data show CDR1 as LNHDA and CDR2 as SQIVND (reference sequence). Points on this clone: The target antigen is unknown.

Amplification used 60 Vbeta primers and 13 Jbeta primers. Generated by immunoSEQ multiplex PCR, the TCRdb table keeps only in-frame clones and is missing some. This table has under 130,000 clones, roughly 12% appearing once. The receptor was derived from a man aged 35 to 55 in good health and CMV-seropositive. Sequencing input: PBMCs. The chain joins TRBV19 to TRBJ1-4; a weak D match, TRBD1 (5 bases). The CDR3 DNA follows: TGTGCCAGTAGTATCTTTGGGGACTCAACTAATGAAAAACTGTTTTTT. As protein: CASSIFGDSTNEKLFF.